This T cell receptor beta chain was obtained from a study of T cell responses to AZD1222 COVID-19 vaccine. Analysis merged second doses at about 4 or about 12 weeks. The table lists this clone with a few counts. Antigen specificity is unknown. Sequencing was performed with immunoSEQ multiplex PCR; in TCRdb, only in-frame clones are kept and a portion is missing. The table has 80,000 to 90,000 clones, about nine tenths seen once. Study observations and caveats: A mostly white British donor set with more females was recruited, and clonal diversity was possibly underestimated. Every sample of the repertoires postdated the peak T cell response. Dominant at 160-218 and 743-854, vaccine-associated CD4 TCRs also spanned spike.

Germline-derived CDR1 and CDR2 are SNHLY and FYNNEI. There are 15 residues in the CDR3. The V gene end was trimmed by 6 bases and the J gene end by 10 bases; junction bases not matched to a gene: 11. This TCR was sampled from an adult who received the AZD1222 COVID-19 vaccine. Here the sequenced sample was peripheral blood, taken 28 days after the second AZD1222 dose. V and J are TRBV2 and TRBJ1-6; 8 bases are shared with TRBD1. This chain's CDR3 is CASREPETGVSPLHF. CDR3 bases: TGTGCCAGCAGGGAGCCCGAGACAGGGGTCTCACCCCTCCACTTT.